This TCR beta chain was captured by sequencing in a study of blood T cell repertoires in COVID-19. Study summary: Sources were T cells, B-cell-depleted T cells, or PBMCs; the material itself was cDNA or gDNA.

Original handling: Reference gene primer amplification yielded estimated nucleated cell counts. Sequencing was performed with immunoSEQ multiplex PCR; in TCRdb, only in-frame clones are kept and a portion is missing. For V, J and clone size, that table is used; D and trimming come from the DNA. The sample lists a few hundred thousand clones, roughly 90% occurring once. Each participant's cohort was designated according to participant-reported clinical history. Recovery meant two consecutive negative NP/OP PCR tests, professional clearance, or resolved symptoms. This CDR3 has 15 amino acids. V was clipped by 6 bases and J by 6 bases, with 15 bases between them. Germline-derived CDR1 and CDR2 are MGHRA and YSYEKL.

The source is a woman in her thirties who had recovered from COVID-19. The sequenced sample was PBMCs or T cells enriched from blood (not recorded which). This chain connects TRBV4-1 to TRBJ1-6; tentatively, D is TRBD1 (5 bases). CDR3 bases: TGCGCCAGCAGACACCCAGGGAATGGTAATTCACCCCTCCACTTT. Its protein product is CASRHPGNGNSPLHF.